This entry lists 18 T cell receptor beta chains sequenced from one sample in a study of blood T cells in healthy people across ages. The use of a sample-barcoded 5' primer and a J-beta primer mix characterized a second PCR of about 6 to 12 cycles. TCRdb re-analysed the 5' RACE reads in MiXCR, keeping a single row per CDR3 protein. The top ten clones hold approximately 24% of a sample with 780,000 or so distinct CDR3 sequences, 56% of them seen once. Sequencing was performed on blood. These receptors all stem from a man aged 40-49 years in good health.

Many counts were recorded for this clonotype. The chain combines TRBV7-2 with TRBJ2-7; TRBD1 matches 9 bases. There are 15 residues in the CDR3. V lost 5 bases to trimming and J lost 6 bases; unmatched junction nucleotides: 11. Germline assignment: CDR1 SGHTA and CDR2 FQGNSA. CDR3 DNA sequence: TGTGCCAGCAGCCTAAAGACAGGGGGAAATCCCGAGCAGTACTTC. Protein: CASSLKTGGNPEQYF.

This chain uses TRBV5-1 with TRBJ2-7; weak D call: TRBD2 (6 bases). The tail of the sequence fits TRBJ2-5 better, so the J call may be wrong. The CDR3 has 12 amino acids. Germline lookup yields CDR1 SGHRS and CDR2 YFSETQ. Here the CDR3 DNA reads TGCGCCAGCTCGCCCCAGGGAGGGACCCAGTACTTC. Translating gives CASSPQGGTQYF.

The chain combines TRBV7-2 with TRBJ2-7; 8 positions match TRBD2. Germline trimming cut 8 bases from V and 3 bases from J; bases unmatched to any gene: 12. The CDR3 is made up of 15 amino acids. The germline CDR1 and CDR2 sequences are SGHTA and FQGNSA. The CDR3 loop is CASCREAGVSYEQYF. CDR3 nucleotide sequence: TGTGCCAGCTGCCGGGAAGCGGGAGTAAGCTACGAGCAGTACTTC.

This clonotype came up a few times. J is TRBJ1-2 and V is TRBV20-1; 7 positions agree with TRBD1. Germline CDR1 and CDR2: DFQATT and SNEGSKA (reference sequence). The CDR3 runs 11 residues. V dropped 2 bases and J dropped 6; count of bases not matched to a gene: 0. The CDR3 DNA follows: TGCAGTGCTAGAACAGGGGATGGCTACACCTTC. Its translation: CSARTGDGYTF.

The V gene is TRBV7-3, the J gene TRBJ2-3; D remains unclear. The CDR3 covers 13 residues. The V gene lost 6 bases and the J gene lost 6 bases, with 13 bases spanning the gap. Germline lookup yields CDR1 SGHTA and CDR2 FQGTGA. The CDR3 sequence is CASSSPGSDTQYF. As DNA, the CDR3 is TGTGCCAGCAGTTCCCCCGGTTCGGATACGCAGTATTTT. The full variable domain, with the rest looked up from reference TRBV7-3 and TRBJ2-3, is GAGVSQTPSNKVTEKGKYVELRCDPISGHTALYWYRQSLGQGPEFLIYFQGTGAADDSGLPNDRFFAVRPEGSVSTLKIQRTERGDSAVYLCASSSPGSDTQYFGPGTRLTVL.

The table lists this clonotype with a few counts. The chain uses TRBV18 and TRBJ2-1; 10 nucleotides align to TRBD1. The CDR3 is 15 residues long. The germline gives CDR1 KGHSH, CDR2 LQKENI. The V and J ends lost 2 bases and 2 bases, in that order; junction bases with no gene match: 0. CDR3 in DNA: TGTGCCAGCTCACCAGGACAGGGGGCCTACAATGAGCAGTTCTTC. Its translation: CASSPGQGAYNEQFF.

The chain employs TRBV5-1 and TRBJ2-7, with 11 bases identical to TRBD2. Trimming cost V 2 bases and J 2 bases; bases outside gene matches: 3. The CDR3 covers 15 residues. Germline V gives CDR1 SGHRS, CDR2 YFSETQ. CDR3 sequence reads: CASSFGSGGAYEQYF. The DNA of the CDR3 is TGCGCCAGCAGCTTCGGTAGCGGGGGGGCCTACGAGCAGTACTTC.

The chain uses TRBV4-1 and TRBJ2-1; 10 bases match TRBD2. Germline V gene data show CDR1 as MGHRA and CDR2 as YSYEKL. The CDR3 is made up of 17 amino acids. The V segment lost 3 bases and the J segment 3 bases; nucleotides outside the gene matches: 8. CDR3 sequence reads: CASSQSPSGRVYNEQFF. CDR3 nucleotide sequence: TGCGCCAGCAGCCAGAGCCCCAGCGGGAGGGTCTACAATGAGCAGTTCTTC.

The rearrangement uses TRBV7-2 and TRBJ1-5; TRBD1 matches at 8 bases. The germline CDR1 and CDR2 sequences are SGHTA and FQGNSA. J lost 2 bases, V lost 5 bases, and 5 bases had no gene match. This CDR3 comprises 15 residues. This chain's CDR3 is CASSTTGGGNQPQHF. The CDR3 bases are TGTGCCAGCAGCACCACAGGGGGAGGCAATCAGCCCCAGCATTTT.

CDR3 DNA sequence: TGTGCCACCAGCAGAGATGGGACTAGCGGGAGGGCCCAGGAGACCCAGTACTTC. This codes for CATSRDGTSGRAQETQYF. The chain uses TRBV15 and TRBJ2-5, with TRBD2 matching 16 bases. The CDR3 has 18 amino acids. Germline values: CDR1 LNHNV, CDR2 YYDKDF (reference sequence). V dropped 0 bases and J dropped 5; count of bases not matched to a gene: 6.

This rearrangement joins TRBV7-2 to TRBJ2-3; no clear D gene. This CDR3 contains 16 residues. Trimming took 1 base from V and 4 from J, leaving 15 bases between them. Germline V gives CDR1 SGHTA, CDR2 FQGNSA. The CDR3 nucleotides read TGTGCCAGCAGCTTAGTACCCCTAGTTGTTGCAGATACGCAGTATTTT. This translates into CASSLVPLVVADTQYF.

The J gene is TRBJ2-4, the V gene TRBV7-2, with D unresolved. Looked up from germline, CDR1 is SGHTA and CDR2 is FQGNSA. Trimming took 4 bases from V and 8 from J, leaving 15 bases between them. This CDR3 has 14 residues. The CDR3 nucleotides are TGTGCCAGCAGCTCCCGGGCTAGTCAGGACATTCAGTACTTC. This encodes CASSSRASQDIQYF.

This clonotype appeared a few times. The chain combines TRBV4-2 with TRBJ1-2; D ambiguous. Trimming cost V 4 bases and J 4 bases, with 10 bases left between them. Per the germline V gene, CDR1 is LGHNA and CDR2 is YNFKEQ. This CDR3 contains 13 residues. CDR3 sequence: CASSRGVTYGYTF. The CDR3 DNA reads TGTGCCAGCAGCCGCGGGGTAACCTATGGCTACACCTTC.

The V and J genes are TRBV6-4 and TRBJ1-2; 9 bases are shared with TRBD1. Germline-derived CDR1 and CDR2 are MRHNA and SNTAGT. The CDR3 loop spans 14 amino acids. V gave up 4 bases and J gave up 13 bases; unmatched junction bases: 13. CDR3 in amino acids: CASSVSGDRAVFTF. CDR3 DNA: TGTGCCAGCAGTGTGTCTGGGGACAGGGCTGTATTCACCTTC.

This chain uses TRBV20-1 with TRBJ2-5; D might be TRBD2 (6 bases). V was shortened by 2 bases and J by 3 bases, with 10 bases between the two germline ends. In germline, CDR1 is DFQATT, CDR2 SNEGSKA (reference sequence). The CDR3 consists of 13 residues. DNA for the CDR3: TGCAGTGCTAGACCCGGAGGGAAAGAGACCCAGTACTTC. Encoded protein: CSARPGGKETQYF.

CDR3: CSARDQAVEQFF. The CDR3 bases are TGCAGTGCTAGAGATCAGGCTGTTGAGCAGTTCTTC. This chain links TRBV20-1 with TRBJ2-1; D uncertain. V was clipped by 0 bases and J by 9 bases, with 9 bases between them. Germline V CDR1 and CDR2: DFQATT, SNEGSKA (reference sequence). The CDR3 covers 12 residues.

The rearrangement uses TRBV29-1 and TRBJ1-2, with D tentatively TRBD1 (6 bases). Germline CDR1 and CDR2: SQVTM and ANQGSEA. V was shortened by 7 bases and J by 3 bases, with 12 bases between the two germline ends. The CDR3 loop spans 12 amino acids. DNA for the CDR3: TGCAGCGCCGATGGGGGCGACTATGGCTACACCTTC. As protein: CSADGGDYGYTF.

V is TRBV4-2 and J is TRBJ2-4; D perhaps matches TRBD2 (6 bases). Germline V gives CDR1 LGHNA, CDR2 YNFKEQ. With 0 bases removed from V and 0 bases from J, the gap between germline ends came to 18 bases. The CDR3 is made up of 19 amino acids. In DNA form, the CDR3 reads TGTGCCAGCAGCCAAGAAGGTCGGTGGAGGGCTATAGCCAAAAACATTCAGTACTTC. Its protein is CASSQEGRWRAIAKNIQYF.